What follows are 30 T cell receptor beta chains derived from one specimen sequenced in a study of siplizumab effects on memory and regulatory T cells. TCRdb keeps only in-frame clones here, not all; method: immunoSEQ multiplex PCR. The table shows 75,000 to 100,000 clones, with about 93% occurring only once. Input material: non-Treg CD4+ T cells sorted from blood. Source of these receptors: a human donor in good health.

This clone is a singleton in its sample. CDR3 nucleotide sequence: TGTGCCAGCAGCCAGGAGAGTACAGGCCAAGAGACCCAGTACTTC. This translates into CASSQESTGQETQYF. The chain recombines TRBV4-2 with TRBJ2-5; TRBD1 might be the D (5 bases). V was pared by 3 bases and J by 1 base, with 12 bases between. In germline, CDR1 is LGHNA, CDR2 YNFKEQ. There are 15 residues in the CDR3.

The rearrangement uses TRBV7-9 and TRBJ2-1, with unresolved D. This CDR3 comprises 13 residues. V was shortened by 2 bases and J by 5 bases, with 7 bases between the two germline ends. Per the germline V gene, CDR1 is SEHNR and CDR2 is FQNEAQ (reference sequence). The CDR3 bases are TGTGCCAGCAGCTTACGGGCGCACAATGAGCAGTTCTTC. This sequence encodes CASSLRAHNEQFF.

The chain couples TRBV7-2 to TRBJ2-3; the match to TRBD1 covers 7 bases. The CDR3 extends over 17 amino acids. The germline CDR1 and CDR2 sequences are SGHTA and FQGNSA. V was clipped by 1 base and J by 1 base; unmatched bases: 8. The CDR3: CASSLGRTGVGTDTQYF. The CDR3, as DNA: TGTGCCAGCAGCTTAGGGAGGACAGGCGTTGGCACAGATACGCAGTATTTT. Together with reference TRBV7-2 and TRBJ2-3, the CDR3 gives the full variable domain: GAGVSQSPSNKVTEKGKDVELRCDPISGHTALYWYRQSLGQGLEFLIYFQGNSAPDKSGLPSDRFSAERTGGSVSTLTIQRTQQEDSAVYLCASSLGRTGVGTDTQYFGPGTRLTVL.

This chain uses TRBV7-3 with TRBJ2-5; 10 nucleotides line up with TRBD2. CDR1 and CDR2 (germline): SGHTA, FQGTGA. The CDR3 loop spans 16 amino acids. Trimming at V came to 5 bases and at J to 4 bases, leaving 10 bases not matched to a gene. DNA for the CDR3: TGTGCCAGCAGCCCACATGGGCTAGCGGGGGCAGAGACCCAGTACTTC. Protein product: CASSPHGLAGAETQYF.

The chain uses TRBV14 and TRBJ1-2; D gene uncertain. V lost 3 bases, J lost 3 bases, and 14 bases lay in between. Looked up from germline, CDR1 is SGHDN and CDR2 is FVKESK. The CDR3 loop spans 15 amino acids. CDR3 sequence: CASSQTPGGDYGYTF. CDR3 sequence (DNA): TGTGCCAGCAGCCAGACACCCGGTGGAGACTATGGCTACACCTTC.

This chain links TRBV19 with TRBJ1-4; D ambiguous. The CDR3 consists of 14 residues. Per the germline V gene, CDR1 is LNHDA and CDR2 is SQIVND (reference sequence). V was pared by 7 bases and J by 0 bases, with 9 bases between. CDR3 coding DNA: TGTGCCAGTACGTCGCGGACAACTAATGAAAAACTGTTTTTT. Translating it yields CASTSRTTNEKLFF.

This rearrangement joins TRBV6-5 to TRBJ2-7; D may be TRBD2 (5 bases). Germline values: CDR1 MNHEY, CDR2 SVGAGI. V was cut by 5 bases and J by 9 bases, with 11 bases left in between. The CDR3 runs 11 residues. CDR3 nucleotides: TGTGCCAGCAGTAGCGGTTCGGGGCAGTACTTC. Translated, it gives CASSSGSGQYF.

The chain combines TRBV6-1 with TRBJ1-3; no clear D gene. V lost 6 bases to trimming and J lost 5 bases, with 14 bases between them. Germline V gene data show CDR1 as MNHNS and CDR2 as SASEGT. The CDR3 spans 14 residues. The CDR3 nucleotides read TGTGCCAGCAGCCAAATTGACGGGAGAAACACCATATATTTT. Protein product: CASSQIDGRNTIYF.

The chain combines TRBV5-6 with TRBJ1-1, with 8 bases aligning to TRBD1. V was pared by 1 base and J by 5 bases, with 10 bases of the junction left unmatched. CDR1 SGHDT and CDR2 YYEEEE come from the germline V gene. This CDR3 is 16 amino acids long. As DNA, the CDR3 is TGTGCCAGCAGCTTGTGGCAGGGGGCGATTGTGACTGAAGCTTTCTTT. It codes for CASSLWQGAIVTEAFF.

This chain joins TRBV25-1 and TRBJ2-3, with D possibly called TRBD1 or TRBD2 (6 bases each). This CDR3 comprises 13 residues. Germline V gene sequence: CDR1 MGHDK, CDR2 SYGVNS. V lost 5 bases and J 4 bases, leaving 10 bases between the germline ends. For the CDR3, the DNA is TGTGCCAGCAGTAGGGGGGCTCCAGATACGCAGTATTTT. Residues: CASSRGAPDTQYF.

CDR3 nucleotides: TGTGCCAGCAGCTTGGGACAGGGGGTCTATGGCTACACCTTC. Translating it yields CASSLGQGVYGYTF. The genes are TRBV5-6 and TRBJ1-2; 9 bases are a match to TRBD1. The CDR3 is 14 amino acids. V trimming: 0 bases; J trimming: 4 bases; junction bases outside the gene matches: 1. Germline V gene lookup returns CDR1 SGHDT and CDR2 YYEEEE.

Notes on this clone: Within the sample, other DNA sequences also encode this same CDR3. This chain connects TRBV30 to TRBJ1-5, with D tentatively TRBD1 (5 bases). V was shortened by 2 bases and J by 5 bases, with 10 bases between the two germline ends. The CDR3 runs to 13 residues. CDR1 GTSNPN and CDR2 SVGIG come from the germline V gene (reference sequence). The DNA for the CDR3 is TGTGCCTGGAGTCGGGGGGTGGATCAGCCCCAGCATTTT. It yields the protein CAWSRGVDQPQHF.

V gene TRBV5-1 combines with J gene TRBJ1-1; TRBD1 matches 7 bases. The CDR3 loop spans 14 amino acids. Germline CDR1 is SGHRS and CDR2 is YFSETQ. Trimming took 5 bases from V and 1 from J; bases not matched to a gene: 5. This chain's CDR3 is CASRTDRANTEAFF. CDR3 nucleotides: TGCGCCAGCAGAACCGACAGGGCGAACACTGAAGCTTTCTTT.

Only a few counts were recorded for this clone. V usage is TRBV5-4 and J usage is TRBJ1-6; maybe TRBD1 (5 bases). Germline V CDR1 and CDR2: SGHNT, YYREEE (reference sequence). The V end lost 1 base, the J end lost 9 bases, and 14 bases lay between the germline ends. The CDR3 is 15 amino acids. In nucleotides, the CDR3 is TGTGCCAGCAGCTTGAAGAAGGGGTCGAGTTCACCCCTCCACTTT. It yields the protein CASSLKKGSSSPLHF.

V and J are TRBV5-1 and TRBJ2-7; D not resolved. Germline V gene data show CDR1 as SGHRS and CDR2 as YFSETQ. The CDR3 runs to 11 residues. Deletions cut 4 bases from V and 3 bases from J, with 5 bases between. The CDR3 reads CASSLYYEQYF. DNA for the CDR3: TGCGCCAGCAGCCTTTACTACGAGCAGTACTTC.

V is TRBV6-5 and J is TRBJ2-2; 16 nucleotides agree with TRBD2. V gave up 4 bases and J gave up 7 bases; unmatched junction bases: 3. Germline CDR1 is MNHEY and CDR2 is SVGAGI. The CDR3 loop spans 16 amino acids. CDR3: CASSSGLAGGDGELFF. Here the CDR3 DNA reads TGTGCCAGCAGTTCGGGACTAGCGGGAGGGGACGGGGAGCTGTTTTTT.

This clone has only one observation. Relative to the germline gene, one junction end is altered; a read error may explain this. The chain has TRBV7-7 and TRBJ2-1; 8 bases agree with TRBD2. CDR3 length: 16 amino acids. Germline CDR1 is SSHAT and CDR2 is FNYEAQ (reference sequence). CDR3 nucleotide sequence: TGTGCTAGCAGCTTAGCAGGCGGGAGGTCCAACAATGAGCAGTTCTTC. This translates into CASSLAGGRSNNEQFF. The full variable domain, rest sourced from reference TRBV7-7 and TRBJ2-1, is GAGVSQSPRYKVTKRGQDVTLRCDPISSHATLYWYQQALGQGPEFLTYFNYEAQPDKSGLPSDRFSAERPEGSISTLTIQRTEQRDSAMYRCASSLAGGRSNNEQFFGPGTRLTVL.

This clone appeared once. The V gene is TRBV15, the J gene TRBJ2-3; tentatively, D is TRBD2 (6 bases). This CDR3 is 15 amino acids long. The V gene's germline CDR1 is LNHNV and CDR2 YYDKDF (reference sequence). V lost 2 bases, J lost 4 bases, and 13 bases lay in between. The CDR3 sequence: CATSRSLTGADTQYF. In nucleotides, the CDR3 is TGTGCCACCAGCAGATCCCTCACGGGAGCAGATACGCAGTATTTT.

The chain joins TRBV6-5 to TRBJ2-1, with 7 bases lining up with TRBD1. V was pared by 4 bases and J by 7 bases, with 7 bases of the junction left unmatched. The germline gives CDR1 MNHEY, CDR2 SVGAGI. The CDR3 extends over 14 amino acids. In nucleotides, the CDR3 is TGTGCCAGCAGTTCCAGCGTACAGGGGAATGAGCAGTTCTTC. Amino acids: CASSSSVQGNEQFF.

The V call is TRBV14, the J call TRBJ2-2; 15 nucleotides align to TRBD2. Per germline, CDR1 SGHDN and CDR2 FVKESK. V was pared by 6 bases and J by 6 bases, with 5 bases of the junction left unmatched. This CDR3 region has 16 residues. CDR3 sequence: CASSRTSGRAAGELFF. Here the CDR3 DNA reads TGTGCCAGCAGTAGGACTAGCGGGAGGGCCGCCGGGGAGCTGTTTTTT.

The V gene is TRBV13, the J gene TRBJ2-7; D might be TRBD2 (6 bases). Trimming left V 9 bases short and J 3 bases short, with 21 bases between. Germline V gives CDR1 PRHDT, CDR2 FYEKMQ (reference sequence). The CDR3 spans 15 residues. In DNA, the CDR3 is TGTGCCAGGGGGAGGACAAACGGCGCCCACTACGAGCAGTACTTC. Its translation: CARGRTNGAHYEQYF.

The chain links TRBV5-4 to TRBJ2-5; 7 bases are shared with TRBD1. The CDR3 has 13 residues. V lost 4 bases, J lost 2 bases, and 2 bases stayed unmatched. Germline assignment: CDR1 SGHNT and CDR2 YYREEE (reference sequence). The CDR3 protein is CASSPGQQETQYF. The CDR3, as DNA: TGTGCCAGCAGCCCGGGACAGCAAGAGACCCAGTACTTC.

This chain joins TRBV27 and TRBJ1-1; no clear D gene. There are 13 residues in the CDR3. Germline CDR1 is MNHEY and CDR2 is SMNVEV (reference sequence). The V gene lost 2 bases and the J gene lost 11 bases, with 15 bases spanning the gap. This CDR3 is CASSLRSLEVAFF. DNA for the CDR3: TGTGCCAGCAGTTTAAGATCCCTTGAGGTGGCTTTCTTT.

V is TRBV19 and J is TRBJ2-3; weak D call: TRBD2 (7 bases). This CDR3 has 15 residues. The V end was cut by 3 bases, the J end by 2 bases, with 12 bases between. Germline V CDR1 and CDR2: LNHDA, SQIVND (reference sequence). DNA of the CDR3: TGTGCCAGTAGTATGGGGGGGCTATACACAGATACGCAGTATTTT. Translating gives CASSMGGLYTDTQYF.

The genes are TRBV2 and TRBJ1-2; D unresolved. The CDR3 is 14 amino acids. Germline values: CDR1 SNHLY, CDR2 FYNNEI. Trimming removed 7 bases from V and 5 bases from J, with 17 bases in between. CDR3 in amino acids: CASNGSPSVYGYTF. The CDR3 DNA follows: TGTGCCAGCAATGGGAGCCCTAGTGTGTATGGCTACACCTTC.

This CDR3 reads CASSGTVGYEQYF. The CDR3, as DNA: TGTGCCAGCAGCGGGACGGTTGGCTACGAGCAGTACTTC. V is TRBV9 and J is TRBJ2-7; no firm D call. This CDR3 contains 13 residues. Between the trimmed V and J ends, which lost 3 bases and 3 bases, there was a span of 10 bases. CDR1 SGDLS and CDR2 YYNGEE come from the germline V gene. Supplemented by reference TRBV9 and TRBJ2-7, the full variable domain reads DSGVTQTPKHLITATGQRVTLRCSPRSGDLSVYWYQQSLDQGLQFLIQYYNGEERAKGNILERFSAQQFPDLHSELNLSSLELGDSALYFCASSGTVGYEQYFGPGTRLTVT.

This chain links TRBV6-6 with TRBJ1-2, with D unclear. V lost 6 bases and J 3 bases, leaving 14 bases between the germline ends. The CDR3 spans 14 residues. Germline CDR1 MNHNY, CDR2 SVGAGI (reference sequence). The CDR3: CASSSKQGHYGYTF. Here the CDR3 DNA reads TGTGCCAGCAGCTCCAAACAAGGGCACTATGGCTACACCTTC.

The chain couples TRBV9 to TRBJ1-5; D is uncertain. CDR1 is SGDLS and CDR2 is YYNGEE in the germline V gene. V was shortened by 0 bases and J by 1 base, with 11 bases between the two germline ends. The CDR3 extends over 16 amino acids. As DNA, the CDR3 is TGTGCCAGCAGCGTAGAACATGTGGGGAGCAATCAGCCCCAGCATTTT. Amino acids: CASSVEHVGSNQPQHF.

The chain joins TRBV5-6 to TRBJ2-5; D gene unclear. CDR3 size: 13 residues. CDR1 is SGHDT and CDR2 is YYEEEE in the germline V gene. V gave up 6 bases and J gave up 0 bases, with 9 bases separating them. In DNA, the CDR3 is TGTGCCAGCACGGTAGGCCACCAAGAGACCCAGTACTTC. Amino acid sequence: CASTVGHQETQYF.

The chain employs TRBV25-1 and TRBJ2-7; D is undetermined. The germline V gene encodes CDR1 MGHDK and CDR2 SYGVNS. Trimming shortened V by 2 bases and J by 3 bases, and 2 bases separated the two germline ends. The CDR3 is 11 amino acids. CDR3 in DNA: TGTGCCAGCAGTGAAAGCTACGAGCAGTACTTC. This translates into CASSESYEQYF.